The T cell receptor (beta chain) under discussion was sequenced for a study of response to subunit inactivated influenza vaccine. MiXCR, run by TCRdb on the RT-PCR reads, gives a single entry per CDR3 protein. The table shows more than 550,000 distinct CDR3 sequences, with around 11% occurring only once. The CDR3 sequence is 20 residues long. The germline gives CDR1 SGHRS, CDR2 YFSETQ. V gave up 0 bases and J gave up 5 bases; unmatched junction bases: 15. This sample was also put to use in a study of T cells expressing NK-cell markers. That source reports: TCR beta cDNA was generated via 5'RACE template switching incorporating UMIs.

Material: PBMCs from blood, obtained on the day of vaccination. The TCR sequence derives from a middle-aged man who received an inactivated influenza vaccine. V gene TRBV5-1 combines with J gene TRBJ1-6; 9 nucleotides agree with TRBD1. The CDR3 DNA follows: TGCGCCAGCAGCTTGGTTCATCACAGGGGGCGACCGGATGATAATTCACCCCTCCACTTT. It specifies CASSLVHHRGRPDDNSPLHF.